This entry lists 30 T cell receptor beta chains sequenced from one sample in a study of blood T cell repertoires in COVID-19. TCRdb keeps only in-frame clones here, not all; method: immunoSEQ multiplex PCR. This table holds approximately 250,000 clones, 90% found once. What was sequenced was PBMCs or T cells enriched from blood (not recorded which). The receptors shown here come from a woman younger than 45 with acute COVID-19.

The genes are TRBV6-8 and TRBJ2-5; D may be TRBD2 (6 bases). The CDR3 is 14 residues long. With 1 base removed from V and 1 base from J, the gap between germline ends came to 7 bases. The germline gives CDR1 MNHGY, CDR2 SAAAGT. Here the CDR3 reads CASSYCSGQETQYF. The CDR3, as DNA: TGTGCCAGCAGTTACTGTAGCGGCCAAGAGACCCAGTACTTC.

The gene calls are TRBV28 and TRBJ2-7; 13 bases map to TRBD2. CDR3 size: 16 residues. Losses at the gene ends were 3 bases for V and 7 bases for J; bases not matched to a gene: 9. CDR1 MDHEN and CDR2 SYDVKM come from the germline V gene. CDR3 coding DNA: TGTGCCAGCAGTTTTCGACTAGCGGGAGGCCCAGGGGAGCAGTACTTC. It translates to CASSFRLAGGPGEQYF.

The chain uses TRBV7-2 and TRBJ2-7, with 9 bases that match TRBD1. Germline assignment: CDR1 SGHTA and CDR2 FQGNSA. CDR3 size: 14 residues. V shed 5 bases and J 5 bases; nucleotides not matched to a gene: 7. For the CDR3, the DNA is TGTGCCAGCAGCCCCGGGACAGGGAGAAACGAGCAGTACTTC. Its protein is CASSPGTGRNEQYF.

The chain links TRBV28 to TRBJ1-5; 7 nucleotides align to TRBD1. The CDR3 consists of 16 residues. Germline V gene lookup returns CDR1 MDHEN and CDR2 SYDVKM. V shed 3 bases, J shed 5 bases, and the junction held 10 bases outside the gene matches. CDR3 residues: CASSFRRQGDYQPQHF. CDR3 in DNA: TGTGCCAGCAGTTTCCGTCGGCAGGGGGATTATCAGCCCCAGCATTTT.

The chain is built from TRBV19 and TRBJ2-7; TRBD2 matches 7 bases. Looked up from germline, CDR1 is LNHDA and CDR2 is SQIVND (reference sequence). Trimming took 3 bases from V and 4 from J; bases not matched to a gene: 6. The CDR3 spans 14 residues. For the CDR3, the DNA is TGTGCCAGTAGTATCAGTCTAGCGGAATACGAGCAGTACTTC. Translated, it gives CASSISLAEYEQYF.

The V call is TRBV7-9, the J call TRBJ1-2; 9 bases agree with TRBD1. Trimming removed 6 bases from V and 4 bases from J; junction bases left unmatched: 6. The germline V gene encodes CDR1 SEHNR and CDR2 FQNEAQ (reference sequence). CDR3 length: 14 amino acids. The CDR3 loop is CASRNTDRGYGYTF. The DNA for the CDR3 is TGTGCCAGCAGAAACACGGACAGGGGCTATGGCTACACCTTC.

This clone was seen a handful of times. The chain is built from TRBV19 and TRBJ2-7; 11 nucleotides agree with TRBD2. Per germline, CDR1 LNHDA and CDR2 SQIVND (reference sequence). The CDR3 has 18 residues. Trimming removed 5 bases from V and 2 bases from J; junction bases left unmatched: 14. CDR3 sequence (DNA): TGTGCCAGTAGTGACGCATATCCGGGACTAGCGGCAACCTACGAGCAGTACTTC. Translating it yields CASSDAYPGLAATYEQYF.

The chain recombines TRBV28 with TRBJ2-3; 7 bases are shared with TRBD2. The CDR3 has 16 amino acids. From germline, CDR1 is MDHEN and CDR2 SYDVKM. Germline trimming cut 4 bases from V and 4 bases from J; bases unmatched to any gene: 11. This chain's CDR3 is CASSSMRAGVADTQYF. CDR3 DNA sequence: TGTGCCAGCAGTTCCATGCGGGCGGGAGTAGCAGATACGCAGTATTTT.

The chain joins TRBV5-4 to TRBJ2-2, with 8 nucleotides matching TRBD2. Trimming removed 3 bases from V and 5 bases from J; junction bases left unmatched: 9. CDR1 SGHNT and CDR2 YYREEE come from the germline V gene (reference sequence). The CDR3 runs 16 residues. The CDR3 sequence: CASSSLGRASTGELFF. CDR3 DNA sequence: TGTGCCAGCAGCTCCCTCGGGAGGGCGAGTACCGGGGAGCTGTTTTTT.

The V gene is TRBV12-3 or TRBV12-4, the J gene TRBJ2-1; D is uncertain. Deletions cut 3 bases from V and 10 bases from J, with 10 bases between. CDR3 length: 12 amino acids. CDR3 nucleotides: TGTGCCAGCAGTTTCCACCCCCAGGAGCAGTTCTTC. Protein: CASSFHPQEQFF.

The J gene is TRBJ2-1, the V gene TRBV18, with a possible D match to TRBD1 (5 bases). Per the germline V gene, CDR1 is KGHSH and CDR2 is LQKENI. The ends were cut back, 5 bases at V and 4 bases at J, with 12 bases in the middle. The CDR3 loop spans 14 amino acids. CDR3 sequence reads: CASSFSDSYNEQFF. CDR3 sequence (DNA): TGTGCCAGCTCATTCAGCGACAGTTACAATGAGCAGTTCTTC.

The CDR3 nucleotides read TGTGCCAGCAGCCCGACGGGACTTAATGAGCAGTTCTTC. This codes for CASSPTGLNEQFF. This chain connects TRBV7-3 to TRBJ2-1; D is perhaps TRBD2 (6 bases). This CDR3 is 13 amino acids long. Germline V gene data show CDR1 as SGHTA and CDR2 as FQGTGA. Trimming left V 5 bases short and J 7 bases short, with 12 bases between.

The J gene is TRBJ1-2, the V gene TRBV6-6; tentatively, D is TRBD1 (5 bases). Germline V gene lookup returns CDR1 MNHNY and CDR2 SVGAGI (reference sequence). There are 13 residues in the CDR3. V gave up 7 bases and J gave up 4 bases, with 13 bases separating them. CDR3 bases: TGTGCCAGCACCTCCCAGGGCCTCTATGGCTACACCTTC. Residues: CASTSQGLYGYTF.

On this clone itself: At the DNA level, this CDR3 is encoded by other sequences in the same sample as well. The chain is built from TRBV7-2 and TRBJ1-4, with 9 positions matching TRBD1. Germline V gene sequence: CDR1 SGHTA, CDR2 FQGNSA. The CDR3 spans 13 residues. J lost 8 bases, V lost 5 bases, and 3 bases had no gene match. CDR3 region: CASSLGQGEKLFF. CDR3 sequence (DNA): TGTGCCAGCAGCCTGGGACAGGGCGAAAAACTGTTTTTT.

This clone was picked up a small number of times. This chain joins TRBV28 and TRBJ1-2, with TRBD1 identical over 7 bases. CDR1 and CDR2 (germline): MDHEN, SYDVKM. This CDR3 is 15 amino acids long. The V gene end was trimmed by 5 bases and the J gene end by 8 bases; junction bases not matched to a gene: 14. The CDR3 loop reads CASSPPRDSPWGYTF. In nucleotides, the CDR3 is TGTGCCAGCAGTCCACCCCGGGACAGCCCTTGGGGCTACACCTTC.

This clone was counted a single time. This sequence joins TRBV13 and TRBJ2-3, with TRBD1 as a possible D gene (5 bases). V was cut by 5 bases and J by 6 bases, with 27 bases left in between. CDR3 length: 18 residues. The germline gives CDR1 PRHDT, CDR2 FYEKMQ (reference sequence). DNA of the CDR3: TGTGCCAGCAGCGCCAGGAAGACAGCCCCAGGCTTATCGGATACGCAGTATTTT. It is translated as CASSARKTAPGLSDTQYF.

The rearrangement uses TRBV6-5 and TRBJ2-2; 8 positions match TRBD1. The CDR3 spans 14 residues. With 5 bases clipped from V and 8 bases from J, the junction kept 7 bases outside the gene matches. Germline assignment: CDR1 MNHEY and CDR2 SVGAGI. The CDR3 sequence is CASSHQGASGELFF. CDR3 DNA: TGTGCCAGCAGTCATCAGGGGGCTTCGGGGGAGCTGTTTTTT.

The chain has TRBV7-2 and TRBJ2-7; the D is unclear. V was shortened by 6 bases and J by 0 bases, with 12 bases between the two germline ends. This CDR3 spans 14 amino acids. Per the germline V gene, CDR1 is SGHTA and CDR2 is FQGNSA. The CDR3 region has the DNA TGTGCCAGCAGGTCCCCGGGTAACTCCTACGAGCAGTACTTC. Residues: CASRSPGNSYEQYF.

This rearrangement joins TRBV27 to TRBJ2-3, with D unresolved. V gave up 5 bases and J gave up 6 bases, with 12 bases separating them. Germline-derived CDR1 and CDR2 are MNHEY and SMNVEV (reference sequence). The CDR3 runs to 13 residues. The CDR3, as DNA: TGTGCCAGCAGTCCGACTGTGCTGGATACGCAGTATTTT. Its translation: CASSPTVLDTQYF.

The CDR3 sequence is CATSDSLKGRDQPQHF. As DNA, the CDR3 is TGTGCCACCAGTGACAGCCTGAAAGGGAGGGACCAGCCCCAGCATTTT. The V call is TRBV24-1, the J call TRBJ1-5, with D possibly being TRBD1 (5 bases). The CDR3 is 16 residues long. The germline V gene has CDR1 KGHDR and CDR2 SFDVKD. Trimming took 4 bases from V and 7 from J, leaving 19 bases between them.

This chain links TRBV4-1 with TRBJ2-7; perhaps TRBD1 as D (5 bases). The V and J ends lost 2 bases and 0 bases respectively, with 14 bases between them. Germline V lookup: CDR1 MGHRA, CDR2 YSYEKL. The CDR3 contains 16 residues. The chain's CDR3 is CASSQIFDSDSYEQYF. The CDR3 coding sequence is TGCGCCAGCAGCCAAATTTTCGACAGCGACTCCTACGAGCAGTACTTC.

The genes are TRBV21-1 and TRBJ2-7; the listed D gene, TRBD2, was not tested against the DNA. TRBV21-1 is an annotated pseudogene. The CDR3 runs 17 residues. The CDR3 loop reads CASSKRWAEAFCYEQYF. The CDR3 DNA is TGTGCCAGCAGCAAAAGGTGGGCGGAGGCCTTTTGCTACGAGCAGTACTTC.

The gene calls are TRBV4-1 and TRBJ2-7; D is ambiguous. Trimming took 0 bases from V and 6 from J, leaving 6 bases between them. The CDR3 has 12 residues. CDR1 is MGHRA and CDR2 is YSYEKL in the germline V gene. The CDR3 here is CASSQDRSEQYF. CDR3 nucleotide sequence: TGCGCCAGCAGCCAAGATAGGAGCGAGCAGTACTTC.

This chain uses TRBV9 with TRBJ2-1; D ambiguous. The V end was cut by 1 base, the J end by 6 bases, with 8 bases between. Per the germline V gene, CDR1 is SGDLS and CDR2 is YYNGEE. The CDR3 length is 13 residues. In DNA, the CDR3 is TGTGCCAGCAGCGTACTCCAGGCCAATGAGCAGTTCTTC. Translated: CASSVLQANEQFF.

This clone is a singleton in its sample. The CDR3 loop reads CASSASGTGNEQFF. CDR3 sequence (DNA): TGTGCCAGCAGCGCAAGCGGGACCGGCAATGAGCAGTTCTTC. The gene calls are TRBV9 and TRBJ2-1; 7 bases fit TRBD2. The V segment lost 3 bases and the J segment 6 bases; nucleotides outside the gene matches: 6. The CDR3 covers 14 residues. Germline loops: CDR1 SGDLS, CDR2 YYNGEE.

The chain recombines TRBV27 with TRBJ1-1; 7 nucleotides agree with TRBD1. Germline trimming cut 4 bases from V and 13 bases from J; bases unmatched to any gene: 12. Germline V gene lookup returns CDR1 MNHEY and CDR2 SMNVEV (reference sequence). The CDR3 is made up of 13 amino acids. CDR3 in DNA: TGTGCCAGCAGTTCGACCGACAGGGTCGATGTTTTCTTT. Amino acid sequence: CASSSTDRVDVFF.

The V and J genes are TRBV5-5 and TRBJ2-3; 12 bases map to TRBD2. This CDR3 has 16 amino acids. V lost 4 bases to trimming and J lost 0 bases; unmatched junction nucleotides: 3. In germline, CDR1 is SGHKS, CDR2 YYEKEE (reference sequence). CDR3 amino acids: CASSLGLAGSTDTQYF. The CDR3 nucleotides read TGTGCCAGCAGCCTAGGACTAGCGGGAAGCACAGATACGCAGTATTTT.

This chain joins TRBV7-7 and TRBJ2-3; D perhaps matches TRBD1 (5 bases). This CDR3 spans 15 amino acids. From germline, CDR1 is SSHAT and CDR2 FNYEAQ (reference sequence). Trimming cost V 2 bases and J 1 base, with 10 bases left between them. Written as DNA, the CDR3 is TGTGCCAGCAGCTTAAGGGTAGGGGGCACAGATACGCAGTATTTT. It specifies CASSLRVGGTDTQYF. The variable domain in full, with the rest retrieved from reference TRBV7-7 and TRBJ2-3, is GAGVSQSPRYKVTKRGQDVTLRCDPISSHATLYWYQQALGQGPEFLTYFNYEAQPDKSGLPSDRFSAERPEGSISTLTIQRTEQRDSAMYRCASSLRVGGTDTQYFGPGTRLTVL.

In this sample, this clone turned up a few times. The CDR3 loop reads CAISESWEGAGELFF. CDR3 nucleotide sequence: TGTGCCATCAGTGAGTCGTGGGAGGGAGCCGGGGAGCTGTTTTTT. The chain is built from TRBV10-3 and TRBJ2-2; 7 bases align to TRBD2. The CDR3 contains 15 residues. Germline-derived CDR1 and CDR2 are ENHRY and SYGVKD. Losses at the gene ends were 0 bases for V and 6 bases for J; bases not matched to a gene: 4.

The V call is TRBV18, the J call TRBJ2-1; 9 nucleotides line up with TRBD1. Trimming cost V 3 bases and J 0 bases; bases outside gene matches: 6. This CDR3 has 17 residues. CDR1 and CDR2 (germline): KGHSH, LQKENI. This CDR3 is CASSPLTGGNSYNEQFF. The CDR3 nucleotides read TGTGCCAGCTCACCCCTGACAGGGGGTAACTCCTACAATGAGCAGTTCTTC.